The clone carrying this T cell receptor beta chain has only a few counts. A clone one base away is much larger, so this may be a read error. The use of a sample-barcoded 5' primer and a J-beta primer mix characterized a second PCR of roughly 6 to 12 cycles. Each TCR beta cDNA got a 12-nucleotide random molecular identifier. TCRdb re-called the 5' RACE reads through MiXCR, storing one row per CDR3 protein. In the table there are over 600,000 distinct CDR3 sequences, about 47% of which are singletons. This sample was taken from a study of blood T cells in healthy people across ages. The CDR3 contains 15 residues. Germline lookup yields CDR1 SGHKS and CDR2 YYEKEE (reference sequence).

V is TRBV5-5 and J is TRBJ2-1, with TRBD1 matching over 7 bases. The DNA end is a closer match to TRBJ2-7, so the J assignment may be wrong. This clonotype originated in an elderly man in good health. Sequenced material: blood. CDR3 sequence reads: CASSLEQGSYNEQYF. CDR3 bases: TGTGCCAGCAGCTTGGAACAGGGGTCCTACAATGAGCAGTACTTC.